This T cell receptor (beta chain) is from a study of CD8 T cells in ankylosing spondylitis. Study-level points and caveats: Several highly homologous variants formed a TCR beta motif that appeared characteristic of ankylosing spondylitis blood.

Comment on this clonotype: The antigen remains unidentified.

TCRdb re-called the 5' RACE reads through MiXCR, storing one row per CDR3 protein. In the table there are 390,000 or so distinct CDR3 sequences, approximately 20% of which are singletons. Sequenced sample: blood, either unsorted or a sorted T cell fraction (not recorded which). The source of this sequence is a male donor with ankylosing spondylitis.

CDR3 nucleotide sequence: TGCAGTGCTCCGGGACTAGCGGGAGTTTACAATGAGCAGTTCTTC. Translated, it gives CSAPGLAGVYNEQFF. The chain recombines TRBV20-1 with TRBJ2-1, with TRBD2 matching over 14 bases. Germline CDR1 and CDR2: DFQATT and SNEGSKA (reference sequence). V was pared by 5 bases and J by 4 bases, with 4 bases of the junction left unmatched. The CDR3 consists of 15 residues.